This T cell receptor beta chain was captured in a study of beta chain features in type 1 diabetes. At the level of the study: Across every sample, roughly 100 million sorted cells were examined in total. Study-level results: All four CD4+ subsets from Type 1 diabetes patients carried moderately but significantly shorter TCRB CDR3s.

Sequencing targeted expressed TCRB transcripts, as all isolated RNA had been reverse transcribed. Assay used: immunoSEQ multiplex PCR; TCRdb lists only in-frame clones, some missing. The table has more than 550,000 clones, around 15% seen once. The germline V gene encodes CDR1 SQVTM and CDR2 ANQGSEA. Trimming took off 2 bases at V and 4 bases at J, with 11 bases between the two ends. CDR3 length equals 13 residues. Concerning this clone itself: What it binds is not known.

Sampling consisted of one heparinised blood draw per donor, averaging about 110 mL. The receptor comes from a man between 18 and 35 years old with type 1 diabetes. Material for sequencing was naive CD4+ T cells from blood. V is TRBV29-1 and J is TRBJ1-2; D might be TRBD1 (6 bases). For the CDR3, the DNA is TGCAGCGTTGAAAGACAGGCATTCTATGGCTACACCTTC. Translated, it gives CSVERQAFYGYTF.